The present T cell receptor (beta chain) was sequenced within a study of T cells in localized non-small cell lung cancer (dated by TCRdb to the early 2020s). General notes on the study: The study analyzed T cell repertoires of approximately 240 early-stage NSCLC patients, comparing tumors and uninvolved tumor-adjacent lungs. All 230 or so NSCLC patients in the cohort were treatment-naive and had localized lung tumors that were resected. NSCLC patients had a mean age of approximately 72 years, and fewer than 150 were male and over 85 female.

About this clone itself: Its antigen is currently not known. The record has no base qualities; no much larger clone is one base away.

At diagnosis, peripheral blood, uninvolved tumor-adjacent lung and tumor were collected and stored as a combination of fresh-frozen and FFPE material. For TCR repertoire profiling, blood samples were analyzed as peripheral blood mononuclear cells. Overall study results and their limits: Uninvolved tumor-adjacent lung showed the highest T cell clonality, higher than tumor, which suggests more focused antigenic responses in the uninvolved tumor-adjacent lung. Because of the exploratory design, TCR variables were selected using unadjusted p-values without false-discovery rate correction. A median of around 57 of the top 100 tumor clones were detected in paired uninvolved adjacent lung, and some 29 of these tumor clones were also found among the top 100 clones of the paired uninvolved adjacent lung. Longer overall survival was associated with higher T cell density in blood, whereas shorter survival was associated with higher clonality in adjacent lung. Because multi-region tumor sequencing was not done, intratumor heterogeneity could not be ruled out.

V and J are truncated by 3 bases and 5 bases respectively, leaving an intervening sequence of 16 bases. The CDR3 measures 15 amino acids from cysteine to phenylalanine. CDR3 DNA is the only sequence kept; it has 45 bases, read in frame from the first base. CDR1 is given as MDHEN and CDR2 as SYDVKM, both from the germline V gene. TCR beta CDR3 regions were sequenced from DNA using the immunoSEQ Assay. Regarding the original processing steps: To compute T cell density, TCR beta template counts were normalized to usable DNA, which was estimated by amplifying housekeeping genes. Richness was estimated with the preseqR package, extrapolating to 400,000 templates for PBMC samples and 120,000 templates for tissue samples. Clonality was defined by subtracting Pielou's evenness from one. Tissue-enriched TCRs were identified through differential abundance testing performed on productive amino-acid clonotypes, with a minimum total count of 5 and an alpha of 0.1. Repertoire overlap between compartments was quantified with the Jaccard Index and Morisita Overlap Index. GLIPH clustered TCR beta CDR3s with public tetramer-defined viral CDR3s; viral motifs required at least three viral sequences plus V-gene enrichment. This immuneACCESS table, as held by TCRdb, lists in-frame sequences with V and J called but not all clones. Of the missing ones, under half trace to an unresolved V gene in checked studies; the others have no known cause. V, J and clone size were drawn from that table, and D and trimming were deduced from the DNA. Across this sample there are about 28,000 clones, with roughly 80% seen only once. Jointly, the top ten make up over 4% of the sample.

This sequence uses TRBV28 and TRBJ1-2, with no reliable assignment of the D segment. The material was peripheral blood mononuclear cells, obtained before any cancer treatment. The TCR sequence derives from a man aged 40 to 75 with stage III lung adenocarcinoma. The CDR3 reads CASSFGSAGWYGYTF. Here is the DNA: TGTGCCAGCAGTTTCGGATCGGCGGGCTGGTATGGCTACACCTTC.